This is a list of T cell receptor beta chains from one sample in a study of regulatory T cells in long-lasting Graves disease. TCRdb re-analysed the multiplex PCR reads in MiXCR, keeping a single row per CDR3 protein. The sample shows roughly 500,000 distinct CDR3 sequences, less than 25% of them seen only once. Material: peripheral blood mononuclear cells (PBMCs), obtained when the disease was refractory, from a patient treated with antithyroid drugs. All receptors derive from a female donor with Graves disease. The CDR3 runs from the conserved cysteine through the conserved F or W. The D gene is left open where the match is weak. The size of a clone is reported for some rows only, either as once, few or many, or as a class for expanded clones.

D	size	V	J	DNA	CDR3
TRBD1	-	TRBV15	TRBJ2-7	TGTGCCGCCAGCAGCCGACAGGGCCCCTACGAGCAGTACTTC	CAASSRQGPYEQYF
-	many	TRBV29-1	TRBJ2-5	TGCAGCGCCAAGGGACCTCAAGAGACCCAGTACTTC	CSAKGPQETQYF
-	few	TRBV2	TRBJ2-7	TGTGCCAGCAGTGAAGCCAGGGTGATTCCCTACGAGCAGTACTTC	CASSEARVIPYEQYF
-	-	TRBV7-2	TRBJ1-1	TGTGCCAGCAGCTTGCGCCGTCCCGAGCCTGAAGCTTTCTTT	CASSLRRPEPEAFF
-	many	TRBV20-1	TRBJ1-2	TGCAGTGCTACCTGGGATAACTATGGCTACACCTTC	CSATWDNYGYTF
-	many	TRBV3-1	TRBJ1-2	TGTGCCAGCAGCCACGGGTTTGGCTACACCTTC	CASSHGFGYTF
-	many	TRBV27	TRBJ2-6	TGTGCCAGCAGCGCGTGGACGGGCTCTGGGGCCAACGTCCTGACTTTC	CASSAWTGSGANVLTF
TRBD1	few	TRBV6-1	TRBJ1-2	TGTGCCAGCAGGAAGGGGACCGGGACAGCAATTTCTAACTATGGCTACACCTTC	CASRKGTGTAISNYGYTF
-	-	TRBV6-5	TRBJ2-7	TGTGCCAGCAGTTACTCGGCCCCTTTCGCTATCTCCTACGAGCAGTACTTC	CASSYSAPFAISYEQYF
-	-	TRBV6-2/TRBV6-3	TRBJ1-6	TGTGCCAGCAGTACAACCTCGGGGGGGAATTCACCCCTCCACTTT	CASSTTSGGNSPLHF
TRBD1	few	TRBV5-1	TRBJ2-2	TGCGCCAGCAGCTCGGGACAGCCAACCGGGGAGCTGTTTTTT	CASSSGQPTGELFF
-	-	TRBV4-1	TRBJ2-7	TGCGCCAGCAGCCAAGAATCGGGACTCAGGACCGGGGCCTACGAGCAGTACTTC	CASSQESGLRTGAYEQYF
-	many	TRBV27	TRBJ1-1	TGTGCCAGCAGTTTATCTCGGGGGGGGAACACTGAAGCTTTCTTT	CASSLSRGGNTEAFF
-	-	TRBV15	TRBJ1-1	TGTGCCACCAGCAGCGCAGGGAGGAACACTGAAGCTTTCTTT	CATSSAGRNTEAFF
-	many	TRBV28	TRBJ1-1	TGTGCCAGCAGTCTGACTGGGGGAATGGATGAAGCTTTCTTT	CASSLTGGMDEAFF
-	many	TRBV7-9	TRBJ1-2	TGTGCCAGCAGCTTAGACTTCTATGGCTACACCTTC	CASSLDFYGYTF
-	many	TRBV12-3/TRBV12-4	TRBJ1-1	TGTGCCAGCAGTTTAGCGAAGACAGCTGGAGCTTTCTTT	CASSLAKTAGAFF
TRBD1	few	TRBV5-6	TRBJ1-2	TGTGCCAGCAGCCGGACAGGGGGCGGAAGCGCCTATGGCTACACCTTC	CASSRTGGGSAYGYTF
-	many	TRBV28	TRBJ2-5	TGTGCCAGCAGTTTATGGGGGGCCCGGGAGACCCAGTACTTC	CASSLWGARETQYF
-	few	TRBV28	TRBJ2-7	TGTGCCAGCAGACCACAGCGGTACGAGCAGTACTTC	CASRPQRYEQYF
-	few	TRBV19	TRBJ1-2	TGTGCCAGTAGTCCGGACAAAACCCTCGACTATGGCTACACCTTC	CASSPDKTLDYGYTF
TRBD1	many	TRBV28	TRBJ2-7	TGTGCCAGCAGTCCACGGGACAGGGGGTATTGGGAGCAGTACTTC	CASSPRDRGYWEQYF
TRBD2	few	TRBV7-2	TRBJ2-1	TGTGCCATAAGGGCTAGCGGGAGAAATGAGCAGTTCTTC	CAIRASGRNEQFF
-	few	TRBV7-3	TRBJ2-2	TGTGCCAGCAGCTCCAGGGGTAGCGGGGAGCTGTTTTTT	CASSSRGSGELFF
TRBD2	many	TRBV27	TRBJ2-5	TGTGCCAGCTCCAATCTACTAGCGGGAGAGGAGACCCAGTACTTC	CASSNLLAGEETQYF
TRBD1	many	TRBV28	TRBJ1-6	TGTGCCAGCAGTTTGCTTCGACAGGGGCTTATGACCCTCCACTTT	CASSLLRQGLMTLHF
-	many	TRBV6-5	TRBJ1-5	TGTGCCAGCAGTTTTTCCGGGACCGACAATCAGCCCCAGCATTTT	CASSFSGTDNQPQHF
-	few	TRBV28	TRBJ2-2	TGTGCCAGCAGGGCCGGGACGGCGAACACCGGGGAGCTGTTTTTT	CASRAGTANTGELFF
TRBD1	many	TRBV29-1	TRBJ2-5	TGCAGCGTTGAAGGGACAGGGGCCCAAGAGACCCAGTACTTC	CSVEGTGAQETQYF